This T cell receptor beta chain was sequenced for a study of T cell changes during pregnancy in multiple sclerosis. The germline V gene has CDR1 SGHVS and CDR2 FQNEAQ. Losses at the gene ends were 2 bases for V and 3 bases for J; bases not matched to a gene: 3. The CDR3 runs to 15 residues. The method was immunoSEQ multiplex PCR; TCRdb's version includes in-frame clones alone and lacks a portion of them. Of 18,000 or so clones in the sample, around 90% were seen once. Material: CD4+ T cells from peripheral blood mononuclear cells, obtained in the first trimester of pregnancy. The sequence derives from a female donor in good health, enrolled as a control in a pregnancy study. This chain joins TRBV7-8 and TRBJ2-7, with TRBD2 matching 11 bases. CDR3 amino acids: CASSLTGTSGYEQYF. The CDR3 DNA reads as TGTGCCAGCAGCTTAACCGGGACTAGCGGCTACGAGCAGTACTTC.